This TCR beta chain was sequenced in a study of cytomegalovirus exposure and HLA in healthy donors. The PCR ran on 60 Vbeta and 13 Jbeta primers. The data were produced by immunoSEQ multiplex PCR, yet TCRdb's version contains in-frame clones alone and is incomplete. The repertoire holds approximately 150,000 clones, with 60% to 80% as singletons. Germline lookup yields CDR1 SNHLY and CDR2 FYNNEI. CDR3 length: 18 amino acids. With 7 bases clipped from V and 2 bases from J, the junction kept 13 bases outside the gene matches. V and J are TRBV2 and TRBJ2-2, with 10 bases matching TRBD1. Sequenced: PBMCs. The TCR comes from a man between 18 and 35 years old in good health and CMV-seropositive. CDR3 bases: TGTGCCAGCAAGGACTTCTGGTCGACAGGGGGCAACACCGGGGAGCTGTTTTTT. Protein product: CASKDFWSTGGNTGELFF.